This T cell receptor (beta chain) is from a study of memory CD4+ T cells and cytomegalovirus serostatus. Study-wide context: This sample comes from healthy Belgian adults, about 10 CMV seropositive, about 23 seronegative. Study-level findings and limits: Suggested: most of the CMV-linked TCR signature lies in CD4+ memory cells.

Trimming removed 0 bases at V and 3 bases at J, with 9 bases between. Per the germline V gene, CDR1 is MNHEY and CDR2 is SMNVEV (reference sequence). CDR3 length: 16 residues. Original data processing: After removing out-of-frame reads, 2 million to 2.5 million distinct TCRbeta sequences remained. Only in-frame clones appear in the TCRdb table, and some are missing; sequencing was by immunoSEQ multiplex PCR. The V and J calls and clone size come from that table; D and trimming were worked out from the DNA. The sample has just over 25,000 clones, 75% seen once; the top ten hold around 1%. The sort gate was single viable CD3+CD4+CD8-CD45RO+ cells for memory CD4+ T cells. Positive selection with CD4 microbeads enriched total CD4+ T cells. Concerning this clone itself: Its antigen remains unknown.

The sequencing sample was made of memory CD4+ T cells from blood. The sequence was collected from an adult in good health and CMV-seronegative. V and J are TRBV27 and TRBJ1-6; D not certain. In nucleotides, the CDR3 is TGTGCCAGCAGTTTATCGCCACAAATCTATAATTCACCCCTCCACTTT. Translating gives CASSLSPQIYNSPLHF.